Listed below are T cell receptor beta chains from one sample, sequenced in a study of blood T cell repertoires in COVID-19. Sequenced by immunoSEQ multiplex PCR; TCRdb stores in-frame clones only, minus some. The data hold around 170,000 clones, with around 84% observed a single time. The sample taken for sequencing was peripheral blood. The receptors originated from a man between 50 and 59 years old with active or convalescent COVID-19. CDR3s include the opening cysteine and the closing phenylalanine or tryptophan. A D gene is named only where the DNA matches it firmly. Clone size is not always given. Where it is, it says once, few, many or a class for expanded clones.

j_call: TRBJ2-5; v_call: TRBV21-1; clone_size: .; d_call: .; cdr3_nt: TGTGCCAGCAGCAAAGCCGAGGGACAGGGTTGTCTTACCCAGTACTTC; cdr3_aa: CASSKAEGQGCLTQYF
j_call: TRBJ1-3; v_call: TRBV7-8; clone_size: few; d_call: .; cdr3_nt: TGTGCCAGCAGCTTAGTTCAGGGCACCTCTGGAAACACCATATATTTT; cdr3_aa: CASSLVQGTSGNTIYF
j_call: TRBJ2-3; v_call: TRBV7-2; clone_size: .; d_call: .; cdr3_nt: TGTGCCAGCAGCTTAGTAGCGCCTGGCACAGATACGCAGTATTTT; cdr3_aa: CASSLVAPGTDTQYF
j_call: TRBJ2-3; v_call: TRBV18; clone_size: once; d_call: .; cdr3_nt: TGTGCCAGCTCACCTTCCGGCACAGATACGCAGTATTTT; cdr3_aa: CASSPSGTDTQYF
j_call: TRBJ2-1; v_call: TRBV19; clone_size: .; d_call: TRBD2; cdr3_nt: TGTGCCAGTAAAGAGCGGGAGTACCACAATGAGCAGTTCTTC; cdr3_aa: CASKEREYHNEQFF
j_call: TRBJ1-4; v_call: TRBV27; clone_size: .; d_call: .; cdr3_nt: TGTGCCAGCAGTTCGGGGTTAACTAATGAAAAACTGTTTTTT; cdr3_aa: CASSSGLTNEKLFF
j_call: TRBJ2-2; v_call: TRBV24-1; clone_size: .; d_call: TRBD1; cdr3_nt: TGTGCCACCAGTGGTCTCGGGACAGGGGTTTCCGGGGAGCTGTTTTTT; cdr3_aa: CATSGLGTGVSGELFF
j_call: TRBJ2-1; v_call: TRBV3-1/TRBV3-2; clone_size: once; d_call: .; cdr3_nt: TGTGCCAGCAGCCAAGGGCAGTGGAGTGTTGAGCAGTTCTTC; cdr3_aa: CASSQGQWSVEQFF
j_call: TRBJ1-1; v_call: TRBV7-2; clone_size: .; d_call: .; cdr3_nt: TGTGCCAGCAGCGCTCGGCACAGCCCTCTTGAAGCTTTCTTT; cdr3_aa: CASSARHSPLEAFF
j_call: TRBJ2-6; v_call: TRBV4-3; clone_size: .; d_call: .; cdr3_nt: TGCGCCAGCAGCCAAGTAGCGTTAGGGGCCAACGTCCTGACTTTC; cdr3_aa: CASSQVALGANVLTF